A selection of T cell receptor beta chains follows, all from one sample in a study of T cell responses to AZD1222 COVID-19 vaccine. Produced via immunoSEQ multiplex PCR; TCRdb's table is partial and in-frame only. The sample contains around 100,000 clones, 80% to 95% of which appear only once. This material consisted of peripheral blood, taken on day 0 of AZD1222 vaccination. Receptors originate from an adult in good health. CDR3s include the opening cysteine and the closing phenylalanine or tryptophan. The D gene is left open where the match is weak. Where a row states a size, it is once, few, many or the class of an expanded clone; other rows omit it.

NA,NA,15,TRBV28,TRBJ2-7,CASSLIRQTTYEQYF,TGTGCCAGCAGTTTGATAAGGCAGACAACCTACGAGCAGTACTTC
TRBD2,NA,15,TRBV27,TRBJ2-1,CASSPTSGRVSEQFF,TGTGCCAGCAGTCCCACTAGCGGGAGGGTAAGTGAGCAGTTCTTC
NA,NA,13,TRBV11-3,TRBJ2-5,CASSFSGKETQYF,TGTGCCAGCAGCTTTTCAGGGAAGGAGACCCAGTACTTC
TRBD2,NA,15,TRBV9,TRBJ2-7,CASSAKLREDGEQYF,TGTGCCAGCAGCGCTAAGTTGCGGGAGGACGGCGAGCAGTACTTC
NA,NA,12,TRBV28,TRBJ2-7,CASWQSLYEQYF,TGTGCCAGCTGGCAGTCCCTCTACGAGCAGTACTTC
NA,NA,13,TRBV7-3,TRBJ1-1,CASSPRGNTEAFF,TGTGCCAGCAGCCCCAGAGGGAACACTGAAGCTTTCTTT
NA,NA,14,TRBV7-3,TRBJ2-1,CASSLPGRYNEQFF,TGTGCCAGCAGCTTACCCGGACGATACAATGAGCAGTTCTTC
NA,NA,13,TRBV6-5,TRBJ2-3,CASSSGGTDTQYF,TGTGCCAGCAGTTCAGGGGGCACAGATACGCAGTATTTT
TRBD2,once,10,TRBV20-1,TRBJ2-1,CSGGSNEQFF,TGCAGTGGCGGGAGCAATGAGCAGTTCTTC
TRBD1,NA,15,TRBV28,TRBJ1-2,CASSLPGGALYGYTF,TGTGCCAGCAGTCTACCAGGGGGCGCCCTCTATGGCTACACCTTC
TRBD2,NA,18,TRBV19,TRBJ2-2,CASSIATLAGLNTGELFF,TGTGCCAGTAGTATAGCTACACTAGCGGGGCTGAACACCGGGGAGCTGTTTTTT
NA,NA,15,TRBV19,TRBJ1-5,CASSMNSYSNQPQHF,TGTGCCAGTAGTATGAACTCCTATAGCAATCAGCCCCAGCATTTT
TRBD1,NA,15,TRBV18,TRBJ1-1,CASSPWEGAGTEAFF,TGTGCCAGCTCACCATGGGAGGGGGCAGGGACTGAAGCTTTCTTT
NA,few,14,TRBV3-1/TRBV3-2,TRBJ2-7,CASSQASGRHEQYF,TGTGCCAGCAGCCAAGCCTCCGGGAGACACGAGCAGTACTTC
NA,NA,15,TRBV6-4,TRBJ2-1,CATSPGAGGNNEQFF,TGTGCCACCTCCCCAGGCGCAGGTGGGAACAATGAGCAGTTCTTC
NA,NA,15,TRBV30,TRBJ1-6,CASAGQSSYNSPLHF,TGTGCCAGTGCGGGACAAAGCTCCTATAATTCACCCCTCCACTTT
NA,NA,16,TRBV28,TRBJ2-5,CASSSPNTGYQETQYF,TGTGCCAGCAGTTCGCCCAATACAGGGTACCAAGAGACCCAGTACTTC
NA,NA,12,TRBV27,TRBJ2-1,CASSLGPNEQFF,TGTGCCAGCAGTTTGGGTCCAAATGAGCAGTTCTTC
NA,NA,13,TRBV28,TRBJ2-2,CASSLGGAGELFF,TGTGCCAGCAGTTTAGGAGGGGCCGGGGAGCTGTTTTTT
TRBD2,few,14,TRBV6-5,TRBJ2-7,CASQGLAGSYEQYF,TGTGCCAGCCAAGGACTAGCGGGAAGCTACGAGCAGTACTTC
NA,NA,17,TRBV28,TRBJ1-3,CASRRPGGALSGNTIYF,TGTGCCAGCAGACGCCCCGGGGGCGCGTTGTCTGGAAACACCATATATTTT
NA,NA,14,TRBV5-1,TRBJ1-2,CASSQNQGLSGYTF,TGCGCCAGCAGCCAGAACCAGGGTTTGTCTGGCTACACCTTC
TRBD2,NA,13,TRBV7-2,TRBJ2-7,CASSSGGLYEQYF,TGTGCCAGTAGTAGCGGGGGACTCTACGAGCAGTACTTC
NA,NA,16,TRBV28,TRBJ1-4,CASSLVEGGEDEKLFF,TGTGCCAGCAGTTTAGTTGAGGGGGGCGAGGATGAAAAACTGTTTTTT
NA,NA,13,TRBV6-4,TRBJ1-5,CASSDSYGQPQHF,TGTGCCAGCAGTGACTCCTACGGCCAGCCCCAGCATTTT
NA,NA,12,TRBV15,TRBJ1-1,CATSPGRTEAFF,TGTGCCACCAGCCCGGGGCGGACTGAAGCTTTCTTT
TRBD2,NA,15,TRBV5-1,TRBJ2-2,CASSWGVAGAGELFF,TGCGCCAGCAGCTGGGGGGTAGCGGGAGCCGGGGAGCTGTTTTTT